One T cell receptor (beta chain) is described in this entry. Antigen: not known. The sample is drawn from a study of T cells in Graves' hyperthyroidism and ophthalmopathy. Absence of ophthalmopathy progression within 18 months defined stable Graves' hyperthyroidism. Diagnoses were made from clinical symptoms, serum measures (thyroxine and TRAb), thyroid ultrasound and orbital computed tomography. Study-wide results and limits: Most clonotypes that expanded in the thyroid above 0.001 also showed up in blood.

V was clipped by 8 bases and J by 1 base; unmatched bases: 6. Germline CDR1 MNHNS, CDR2 SASEGT. The CDR3 consists of 14 residues. The investigators amplified TCR beta CDR3 regions from RNA transcripts. The primer set for the first-round RT-PCR of the TCR CDR3 was HTBI. TCRdb analysed the multiplex PCR reads with MiXCR anew, one entry per CDR3 protein. The sample carries roughly 570,000 distinct CDR3 sequences, roughly 50% recorded once. This chain joins TRBV6-1 and TRBJ1-1; 8 bases line up with TRBD1. The origin of this receptor is a young woman with Graves' hyperthyroidism. Sequencing was done on a sample of peripheral blood or thyroid tissue (not recorded which). The CDR3 here is CASYRTGWNTEAFF. The CDR3 DNA follows: TGTGCCAGCTATAGGACAGGGTGGAACACTGAAGCTTTCTTT.